Listed below are T cell receptor beta chains from one sample, sequenced in a study of shared clonotypes between healthy human individuals. The table came from immunoSEQ multiplex PCR; TCRdb's copy has only in-frame clones and leaves some out. Here the sample spans some 1.5 million clones, roughly 96% being singletons. Sequenced material: naive CD4+ T cells sorted from blood. The receptors were gathered from a man in his thirties or forties in good health. CDR3s include the opening cysteine and the closing phenylalanine or tryptophan. D genes are given only for firm matches. Clone size, where shown, is once, few, many, or a class for clones that have expanded.

CDR3 protein: CSAQVGGLNTEAFF
CDR3 DNA: TGCAGCGCCCAAGTGGGGGGATTGAACACTGAAGCTTTCTTT
J gene: TRBJ1-1
D gene: -
clone size: -
V gene: TRBV29-1

CDR3 protein: CASSPTGGYQPQHF
CDR3 DNA: TGTGCCAGCAGTCCGACAGGCGGATATCAGCCCCAGCATTTT
J gene: TRBJ1-5
D gene: -
clone size: -
V gene: TRBV28

CDR3 protein: CASSQDPFGTYNEQFF
CDR3 DNA: TGCGCCAGCAGCCAAGACCCCTTCGGTACCTACAATGAGCAGTTCTTC
J gene: TRBJ2-1
D gene: -
clone size: -
V gene: TRBV4-1

CDR3 protein: CASSLATGQSLTYEQYF
CDR3 DNA: TGTGCCAGCAGCTTAGCGACCGGACAGAGCCTTACCTACGAGCAGTACTTC
J gene: TRBJ2-7
D gene: -
clone size: -
V gene: TRBV7-2

CDR3 protein: CATSIRASGRTYEQYF
CDR3 DNA: TGTGCCACGAGTATTCGGGCCAGCGGGAGGACCTACGAGCAGTACTTC
J gene: TRBJ2-7
D gene: TRBD2
clone size: -
V gene: TRBV19

CDR3 protein: CSVEKQPTDTQYF
CDR3 DNA: TGCAGCGTTGAAAAACAGCCCACAGATACGCAGTATTTT
J gene: TRBJ2-3
D gene: -
clone size: -
V gene: TRBV29-1

CDR3 protein: CASSFLGTEAFF
CDR3 DNA: TGTGCCAGCAGCTTTTTGGGAACTGAAGCTTTCTTT
J gene: TRBJ1-1
D gene: -
clone size: -
V gene: TRBV7-2

CDR3 protein: CASSPHAGVSGELFF
CDR3 DNA: TGTGCCAGCAGCCCACACGCGGGAGTATCTGGGGAGCTGTTTTTT
J gene: TRBJ2-2
D gene: TRBD2
clone size: -
V gene: TRBV14

CDR3 protein: CASSLIQGQWEKLFF
CDR3 DNA: TGTGCCAGCAGCCTGATACAGGGGCAGTGGGAAAAACTGTTTTTT
J gene: TRBJ1-4
D gene: TRBD1
clone size: -
V gene: TRBV27

CDR3 protein: CASSPQPSGRAEQFF
CDR3 DNA: TGTGCCAGCTCACCACAGCCTAGCGGGAGGGCTGAGCAGTTCTTC
J gene: TRBJ2-1
D gene: TRBD2
clone size: -
V gene: TRBV18

CDR3 protein: CASSLAGGRAHEQFF
CDR3 DNA: TGCGCCAGCAGCTTGGCTGGCGGGAGGGCCCATGAGCAGTTCTTC
J gene: TRBJ2-1
D gene: TRBD2
clone size: -
V gene: TRBV5-1

CDR3 protein: CATGISDSYTGELFF
CDR3 DNA: TGTGCCACCGGGATCTCGGACAGTTACACCGGGGAGCTGTTTTTT
J gene: TRBJ2-2
D gene: -
clone size: -
V gene: TRBV15

CDR3 protein: CASSPSGQLNNEQFF
CDR3 DNA: TGTGCCAGCAGCCCATCGGGACAGTTAAACAATGAGCAGTTCTTC
J gene: TRBJ2-1
D gene: TRBD1
clone size: -
V gene: TRBV9

CDR3 protein: CASIGTSGNYEQFF
CDR3 DNA: TGTGCCAGCATTGGGACTAGCGGAAATTATGAGCAGTTCTTC
J gene: TRBJ2-1
D gene: TRBD2
clone size: -
V gene: TRBV25-1

CDR3 protein: CAISANAGELFF
CDR3 DNA: TGTGCCATCTCGGCTAACGCCGGGGAGCTGTTTTTT
J gene: TRBJ2-2
D gene: -
clone size: -
V gene: TRBV10-3

CDR3 protein: CASSVTTTDTQYF
CDR3 DNA: TGTGCCAGCAGTGTTACTACAACAGATACGCAGTATTTT
J gene: TRBJ2-3
D gene: -
clone size: -
V gene: TRBV25-1

CDR3 protein: CSAGHTDTQYF
CDR3 DNA: TGCAGTGCTGGACACACAGATACGCAGTATTTT
J gene: TRBJ2-3
D gene: -
clone size: -
V gene: TRBV20-1

CDR3 protein: CASSAGTSGRAGQFF
CDR3 DNA: TGTGCCAGCAGCGCCGGAACTAGCGGGAGGGCCGGGCAGTTCTTC
J gene: TRBJ2-1
D gene: TRBD2
clone size: -
V gene: TRBV5-4

CDR3 protein: CASSPQREGTDTQYF
CDR3 DNA: TGTGCCAGCAGCCCACAGCGGGAGGGGACAGATACGCAGTATTTT
J gene: TRBJ2-3
D gene: TRBD2
clone size: -
V gene: TRBV5-4

CDR3 protein: CASSQPGTRVTDTQYF
CDR3 DNA: TGCGCCAGCAGCCAACCCGGGACTCGGGTCACAGATACGCAGTATTTT
J gene: TRBJ2-3
D gene: -
clone size: -
V gene: TRBV4-1

CDR3 protein: CASSSKVTDTQYF
CDR3 DNA: TGTGCCAGCAGCTCAAAAGTCACAGATACGCAGTATTTT
J gene: TRBJ2-3
D gene: -
clone size: -
V gene: TRBV7-2

CDR3 protein: CASSLGTGKTEAFF
CDR3 DNA: TGTGCCAGCAGCCTCGGGACAGGGAAGACTGAAGCTTTCTTT
J gene: TRBJ1-1
D gene: TRBD1
clone size: -
V gene: TRBV5-6

CDR3 protein: CASSQGTGRSGNTIYF
CDR3 DNA: TGCGCCAGCAGCCAAGGAACAGGCAGGTCTGGAAACACCATATATTTT
J gene: TRBJ1-3
D gene: -
clone size: -
V gene: TRBV4-3

CDR3 protein: CASSNSVNEQFF
CDR3 DNA: TGTGCCAGTAGTAATAGCGTAAATGAGCAGTTCTTC
J gene: TRBJ2-1
D gene: -
clone size: -
V gene: TRBV19

CDR3 protein: CSVGTSGVTDTQYF
CDR3 DNA: TGCAGCGTAGGGACTAGCGGAGTCACAGATACGCAGTATTTT
J gene: TRBJ2-3
D gene: TRBD2
clone size: once
V gene: TRBV29-1

CDR3 protein: CASSLVASASSYEQYF
CDR3 DNA: TGTGCCAGCAGTTTGGTAGCGTCCGCTAGCTCCTACGAGCAGTACTTC
J gene: TRBJ2-7
D gene: -
clone size: -
V gene: TRBV28

CDR3 protein: CASRLGSADYGYTF
CDR3 DNA: TGTGCCAGCAGATTAGGGTCGGCGGACTATGGCTACACCTTC
J gene: TRBJ1-2
D gene: -
clone size: -
V gene: TRBV2

CDR3 protein: CASSLVASNEQFF
CDR3 DNA: TGCGCCAGCAGCTTGGTGGCTAGCAATGAGCAGTTCTTC
J gene: TRBJ2-1
D gene: -
clone size: -
V gene: TRBV5-1

CDR3 protein: CASSLGEPGLAGNYEQYF
CDR3 DNA: TGTGCCAGCAGCTTAGGCGAACCGGGACTAGCGGGAAACTACGAGCAGTACTTC
J gene: TRBJ2-7
D gene: TRBD2
clone size: -
V gene: TRBV11-2

CDR3 protein: CAISEGAGTQYF
CDR3 DNA: TGTGCCATCAGTGAAGGAGCGGGTACGCAGTATTTT
J gene: TRBJ2-3
D gene: -
clone size: -
V gene: TRBV10-3

CDR3 protein: CSAPLAGDRFF
CDR3 DNA: TGCAGTGCTCCGCTAGCGGGAGATAGGTTCTTC
J gene: TRBJ2-1
D gene: TRBD2
clone size: -
V gene: TRBV20-1

CDR3 protein: CASRGTGLTEAFF
CDR3 DNA: TGTGCCAGCCGCGGGACAGGGTTAACTGAAGCTTTCTTT
J gene: TRBJ1-1
D gene: TRBD1
clone size: -
V gene: TRBV28

CDR3 protein: CAISGGARDYGYTF
CDR3 DNA: TGTGCCATCTCTGGGGGGGCTAGGGACTATGGCTACACCTTC
J gene: TRBJ1-2
D gene: -
clone size: -
V gene: TRBV10-3

CDR3 protein: CASRPDKDWAQPQHF
CDR3 DNA: TGTGCCAGCAGGCCTGACAAGGATTGGGCTCAGCCCCAGCATTTT
J gene: TRBJ1-5
D gene: -
clone size: -
V gene: TRBV28

CDR3 protein: CSVADRAGQPQHF
CDR3 DNA: TGCAGCGTAGCCGACAGGGCGGGTCAGCCCCAGCATTTT
J gene: TRBJ1-5
D gene: TRBD1
clone size: -
V gene: TRBV29-1

CDR3 protein: CASSQTRGYGEKLFF
CDR3 DNA: TGTGCCAGCAGCCAGACCCGGGGGTACGGTGAAAAACTGTTTTTT
J gene: TRBJ1-4
D gene: -
clone size: -
V gene: TRBV7-2

CDR3 protein: CASSPTGETQYF
CDR3 DNA: TGTGCCAGCAGTCCGACGGGCGAGACCCAGTACTTC
J gene: TRBJ2-5
D gene: -
clone size: -
V gene: TRBV7-8

CDR3 protein: CASTRGGRGLLGGELFF
CDR3 DNA: TGTGCCAGCACCCGGGGTGGCAGGGGGCTTTTGGGCGGGGAGCTGTTTTTT
J gene: TRBJ2-2
D gene: TRBD1
clone size: -
V gene: TRBV19

CDR3 protein: CASSLGDFKLTDTQYF
CDR3 DNA: TGTGCCAGCAGCTTAGGAGACTTTAAACTAACAGATACGCAGTATTTT
J gene: TRBJ2-3
D gene: -
clone size: -
V gene: TRBV7-9

CDR3 protein: CATGRTGITGELFF
CDR3 DNA: TGTGCCACGGGAAGGACAGGAATCACCGGGGAGCTGTTTTTT
J gene: TRBJ2-2
D gene: TRBD1
clone size: -
V gene: TRBV2

CDR3 protein: CASGQDSRNQPQHF
CDR3 DNA: TGTGCCAGCGGACAGGACAGCCGGAATCAGCCCCAGCATTTT
J gene: TRBJ1-5
D gene: TRBD1
clone size: -
V gene: TRBV19

CDR3 protein: CASSLLAGGEETQYF
CDR3 DNA: TGTGCCAGCAGCTTACTAGCGGGAGGGGAAGAGACCCAGTACTTC
J gene: TRBJ2-5
D gene: TRBD2
clone size: -
V gene: TRBV7-7

CDR3 protein: CASSISGLAGLGTDTQYF
CDR3 DNA: TGTGCCAGCAGTATTTCGGGACTAGCGGGCCTTGGAACAGATACGCAGTATTTT
J gene: TRBJ2-3
D gene: TRBD2
clone size: -
V gene: TRBV27

CDR3 protein: CASSIESKRVREKLFF
CDR3 DNA: TGTGCCAGTAGTATAGAATCGAAAAGGGTACGGGAAAAACTGTTTTTT
J gene: TRBJ1-4
D gene: -
clone size: -
V gene: TRBV19

CDR3 protein: CASRDNPRTSRGNQPQHF
CDR3 DNA: TGTGCCAGCAGGGATAATCCCCGGACATCTAGGGGCAATCAGCCCCAGCATTTT
J gene: TRBJ1-5
D gene: -
clone size: -
V gene: TRBV28